One and the same sample provided the 7 T cell receptor beta chains below, sequenced in a study of blood T cell repertoires in COVID-19. The protocol was immunoSEQ multiplex PCR, while the TCRdb copy is restricted to in-frame clones and leaves out a portion. Among some 150,000 clones listed, over 75% were seen once. The material sequenced was PBMCs or T cells enriched from blood (not recorded which). The receptors derive from a woman between 25 and 40 years old with acute COVID-19.

The rearrangement joins TRBV7-2 to TRBJ2-5, with 8 nucleotides matching TRBD2. Trimming at V came to 5 bases and at J to 2 bases, leaving 4 bases not matched to a gene. The CDR3 spans 14 residues. Germline V gene data show CDR1 as SGHTA and CDR2 as FQGNSA. The CDR3 DNA follows: TGTGCCAGCAGCCGGGGGGGGGCTCAAGAGACCCAGTACTTC. Translating gives CASSRGGAQETQYF.

The chain couples TRBV5-1 to TRBJ1-4; D remains unclear. Germline V lookup: CDR1 SGHRS, CDR2 YFSETQ. The CDR3 has 14 residues. The V end lost 2 bases, the J end lost 5 bases, and 10 bases lay between the germline ends. CDR3 nucleotides: TGCGCCAGCAGCTTCACAACGGGAAATGAAAAACTGTTTTTT. This translates into CASSFTTGNEKLFF.

The rearrangement joins TRBV5-1 to TRBJ2-3, with TRBD2 matching 7 bases. The germline V gene has CDR1 SGHRS and CDR2 YFSETQ. V trimming: 0 bases; J trimming: 2 bases; junction bases outside the gene matches: 6. This CDR3 has 16 residues. As DNA, the CDR3 is TGCGCCAGCAGCTTGGGCCTAGCGGATCTCACAGATACGCAGTATTTT. Protein product: CASSLGLADLTDTQYF.

The V call is TRBV29-1, the J call TRBJ2-1; possible D gene TRBD2, 5 bases. Trimming removed 7 bases at V and 7 bases at J, with 17 bases between. CDR3 length: 13 amino acids. Germline V gene sequence: CDR1 SQVTM, CDR2 ANQGSEA. CDR3 sequence: CSAPGVNGNEQFF. The DNA for the CDR3 is TGCAGCGCCCCCGGGGTTAACGGTAATGAGCAGTTCTTC.

The V gene is TRBV6-4, the J gene TRBJ2-1, with 8 bases identical to TRBD2. Germline loops: CDR1 MRHNA, CDR2 SNTAGT. V was pared by 5 bases and J by 5 bases, with 5 bases of the junction left unmatched. The CDR3 spans 14 residues. The CDR3 loop reads CASSPGLDHNEQFF. The CDR3 region has the DNA TGTGCCAGCAGTCCGGGACTAGATCACAATGAGCAGTTCTTC.

The rearrangement uses TRBV7-9 and TRBJ1-6, with 10 bases matching TRBD1. With 5 bases clipped from V and 9 bases from J, the junction kept 10 bases outside the gene matches. From germline, CDR1 is SEHNR and CDR2 FQNEAQ (reference sequence). This CDR3 comprises 16 residues. The CDR3 sequence is CASSPGGTGEISPLHF. For the CDR3, the DNA is TGTGCCAGCAGCCCTGGGGGGACAGGGGAGATTTCACCCCTCCACTTT. Variable domain in full (rest from reference TRBV7-9 and TRBJ1-6): DTGVSQNPRHKITKRGQNVTFRCDPISEHNRLYWYRQTLGQGPEFLTYFQNEAQLEKSRLLSDRFSAERPKGSFSTLEIQRTEQGDSAMYLCASSPGGTGEISPLHFGNGTRLTVT.

The J gene is TRBJ2-7, the V gene TRBV18; the D is unclear. Germline values: CDR1 KGHSH, CDR2 LQKENI. The V gene lost 3 bases and the J gene lost 0 bases, with 12 bases spanning the gap. This CDR3 has 15 residues. DNA for the CDR3: TGTGCCAGCTCACCGATACCGTCGAGCTCCTACGAGCAGTACTTC. It translates to CASSPIPSSSYEQYF.